Listed here are 4 T cell receptor beta chains from one sample, sequenced in a study of vaccination and CD4 T cells after COVID-19. Each CDR3 protein is one row after TCRdb ran MiXCR on the PCR reads. The sample includes about 14,000 distinct CDR3 sequences, roughly three quarters seen only once; the top ten take 1.1%. Sequencing was performed on CD4+ T cells from blood, taken after SARS-CoV-2 vaccination. Receptors originate from a human donor who had recovered from COVID-19.

This chain joins TRBV20-1 and TRBJ1-6; D might be TRBD1 (6 bases). The V gene's germline CDR1 is DFQATT and CDR2 SNEGSKA (reference sequence). V was clipped by 0 bases and J by 9 bases, with 24 bases between them. This CDR3 spans 18 amino acids. The CDR3 protein is CSARDAISSRGLVSPLHF. CDR3 in DNA: TGCAGTGCTAGAGATGCTATTTCGTCGAGGGGGTTGGTTTCACCCCTCCACTTT.

Only one count was recorded for this clonotype. J is TRBJ1-1 and V is TRBV7-3, with a possible D match to TRBD1 (6 bases). This CDR3 comprises 13 residues. V was trimmed by 4 bases and J by 4 bases, leaving 10 bases between them. Germline V gene lookup returns CDR1 SGHTA and CDR2 FQGTGA. CDR3 residues: CASSSQGVTEAFF. The CDR3 DNA reads TGTGCCAGCAGCTCACAGGGTGTCACTGAAGCTTTCTTT. Looking up the rest from reference TRBV7-3 and TRBJ1-1 gives the full variable domain: GAGVSQTPSNKVTEKGKYVELRCDPISGHTALYWYRQSLGQGPEFLIYFQGTGAADDSGLPNDRFFAVRPEGSVSTLKIQRTERGDSAVYLCASSSQGVTEAFFGQGTRLTVV.

The chain employs TRBV15 and TRBJ2-4, with a tentative D call TRBD2 (6 bases). Trimming shortened V by 1 base and J by 10 bases, and 14 bases separated the two germline ends. This CDR3 has 14 residues. The germline CDR1 and CDR2 sequences are LNHNV and YYDKDF (reference sequence). As DNA, the CDR3 is TGTGCCACCAGCAGAGCTCGGGCGGGGCGTATTCAGTACTTC. This translates into CATSRARAGRIQYF.

J is TRBJ2-2 and V is TRBV6-5; unclear D gene. The germline gives CDR1 MNHEY, CDR2 SVGAGI. Trimming pared 4 bases from V and 3 bases from J, leaving 3 bases between. The CDR3 has 12 residues. The CDR3 nucleotides are TGTGCCAGCAGTTTTTACACCGGGGAGCTGTTTTTT. It translates to CASSFYTGELFF.